A selection of T cell receptor beta chains follows, all from one sample in a study of cytomegalovirus exposure and HLA in healthy donors. Only in-frame clones appear in the TCRdb table, and some are missing; sequencing was by immunoSEQ multiplex PCR. The sample has some 100,000 clones; approximately 60% are singletons. Material for sequencing was PBMCs. These receptor sequences come from a woman aged 30 to 39 in good health and CMV-seropositive. CDR3s include the opening cysteine and the closing phenylalanine or tryptophan. D genes are given only for firm matches. Size is stated for part of the rows, as once, few or many counts, or as a class when the clone is expanded.

TGTGCCAGCAGCTTGGGGCAGGGGGCTCTTGGGGCCAACGTCCTGACTTTC | CASSLGQGALGANVLTF | 17 | TRBJ2-6 | TRBV5-6 | - | TRBD1
TGTGCCAGCAGCCAAGATAGCGGGAGCTCCTACGAGCAGTACTTC | CASSQDSGSSYEQYF | 15 | TRBJ2-7 | TRBV4-2 | - | TRBD2
TGTGCCAGCAGTGAATGGGGGGTTACTGAAGCTTTCTTT | CASSEWGVTEAFF | 13 | TRBJ1-1 | TRBV25-1 | few | -
TGTGCCAGCAGCTCAGGAAACACCATATATTTT | CASSSGNTIYF | 11 | TRBJ1-3 | TRBV11-2 | - | -
TGTGCCAGCAGTAGGGACAACTCCTACGAGCAGTACTTC | CASSRDNSYEQYF | 13 | TRBJ2-7 | TRBV2 | - | -
TGTGCCAGCAGTAGGGACACATTGAACACTGAAGCTTTCTTT | CASSRDTLNTEAFF | 14 | TRBJ1-1 | TRBV6-6 | - | -
TGTGCCAGCAGCTACTCCCACGGAGCTTTCTTT | CASSYSHGAFF | 11 | TRBJ1-1 | TRBV5-8 | - | -
TGTGCCAGCAGTGAAGACGGGCAGGGCTACTACGAGCAGTACTTC | CASSEDGQGYYEQYF | 15 | TRBJ2-7 | TRBV6-1 | - | -
TGTGCCACCAGCAGAGATAATCTCGGGACAGGGGATTCACCCCTCCACTTT | CATSRDNLGTGDSPLHF | 17 | TRBJ1-6 | TRBV15 | few | TRBD1
TGTGCCAGCACTCCTAGCTCCTATAATTCACCCCTCCACTTT | CASTPSSYNSPLHF | 14 | TRBJ1-6 | TRBV6-1 | few | -
TGTGCCAGCAGCTTAGCCATCCAGATGATACAGGCTTTCTTT | CASSLAIQMIQAFF | 14 | TRBJ1-1 | TRBV7-9 | - | -
TGCAGCGTTGTAAGCGGTTCCAGAGACTATGGCTACACCTTC | CSVVSGSRDYGYTF | 14 | TRBJ1-2 | TRBV29-1 | few | -
TGTGCCAGCGTCATTGACGGACAGGGCGATTATGGCTACACCTTC | CASVIDGQGDYGYTF | 15 | TRBJ1-2 | TRBV6-1 | - | TRBD1
TGTGCCAGCAGCCGTAACAGGGGAGACTACACCTTC | CASSRNRGDYTF | 12 | TRBJ1-2 | TRBV14 | - | TRBD1
TGTGCTAGTGGTTTGCCGATTCGGGGTATGGATGGCTACACCTTC | CASGLPIRGMDGYTF | 15 | TRBJ1-2 | TRBV12-5 | few | -
TGCGCCAGCAGCCCCCAGAGGGGGGGGCTTGGGGAGCTGTTTTTT | CASSPQRGGLGELFF | 15 | TRBJ2-2 | TRBV4-1 | - | -
TGCGCCAGCAGCTTGGCAACCGGGGTTCGGGGAGATACGCAGTATTTT | CASSLATGVRGDTQYF | 16 | TRBJ2-3 | TRBV5-1 | - | -
TGTGCCAGTAGTATTGAGGGTAGGATCACTGAAGCTTTCTTT | CASSIEGRITEAFF | 14 | TRBJ1-1 | TRBV19 | - | -
TGCGCCAGCAGCTCCGCAGGGGACTATGGCTACACCTTC | CASSSAGDYGYTF | 13 | TRBJ1-2 | TRBV5-1 | - | -
TGTGCCAGCAGTTACTCGTTCAGGGGGCCCTACGAGCAGTACTTC | CASSYSFRGPYEQYF | 15 | TRBJ2-7 | TRBV6-7 | - | TRBD1
TGTGCCAGCAGTTATTACTCCTACAATGAGCAGTTCTTC | CASSYYSYNEQFF | 13 | TRBJ2-1 | TRBV6-6 | - | -
TGTGCCAGCTCACCGGGACAGGGGTGGACTGAAGCTTTCTTT | CASSPGQGWTEAFF | 14 | TRBJ1-1 | TRBV18 | - | TRBD1
TGCGCCAGCAGTGATATGGACGGAGGGGTACGGAACACTGAAGCTTTCTTT | CASSDMDGGVRNTEAFF | 17 | TRBJ1-1 | TRBV10-2 | - | -
TGTGCCAGCAGCAAAGACAGGGGTACTAACTATGGCTACACCTTC | CASSKDRGTNYGYTF | 15 | TRBJ1-2 | TRBV12-1 | - | -
TGTGCCGGCAAACCGGGACAAAGCACAGATACGCAGTATTTT | CAGKPGQSTDTQYF | 14 | TRBJ2-3 | TRBV5-4 | - | -
TGTGCCAGCAGACTCGACAGGGGCGGCAATCAGCCCCAGCATTTT | CASRLDRGGNQPQHF | 15 | TRBJ1-5 | TRBV6-5 | few | TRBD1
TGTGCCAGCAGCCCCGGGACTAGCTCCTACAATGAGCAGTTCTTC | CASSPGTSSYNEQFF | 15 | TRBJ2-1 | TRBV14 | - | TRBD2
TGTGCCAGCAGTTACGCACGGGACATCAGGGGTGGGGAAGCTTTCTTT | CASSYARDIRGGEAFF | 16 | TRBJ1-1 | TRBV6-5 | once | -
TGTGCCAGCCGAGGACTATACGAGCAGTACTTC | CASRGLYEQYF | 11 | TRBJ2-7 | TRBV2 | few | -
TGTGCCAGTCGGACAGGGGTACAGCCCCAGCATTTT | CASRTGVQPQHF | 12 | TRBJ1-5 | TRBV19 | - | TRBD1
TGTGCCAGCAGCTTGGATGGCCGGGCAGGGAACACCATATATTTT | CASSLDGRAGNTIYF | 15 | TRBJ1-3 | TRBV5-8 | few | -
TGTGCCAGCTCACCATCGAAGGACAGAACCGAAAAACTGTTTTTT | CASSPSKDRTEKLFF | 15 | TRBJ1-4 | TRBV18 | - | -
TGTGCCAGCAGCGGACAGGGGATTACCGGGGAGCTGTTTTTT | CASSGQGITGELFF | 14 | TRBJ2-2 | TRBV7-9 | few | TRBD1
TGTGCCGCAACCCGGGGACAAGGAACTGAAGCTTTCTTT | CAATRGQGTEAFF | 13 | TRBJ1-1 | TRBV5-4 | once | -
TGCGCCAGCAGCCAAGATCAGGCTAACTATGGCTACACCTTC | CASSQDQANYGYTF | 14 | TRBJ1-2 | TRBV4-1 | few | -
TGTGCCAGCAGACCAAGACAGGGTCTCTACAATGAGCAGTTCTTC | CASRPRQGLYNEQFF | 15 | TRBJ2-1 | TRBV7-2 | - | TRBD1
TGTGCCACCCGACAGGACCCCTCTGGAAACACCATATATTTT | CATRQDPSGNTIYF | 14 | TRBJ1-3 | TRBV7-2 | - | -
TGTGCTAGTGGCATGCCACAGGGGGCGAACACTGAAGCTTTCTTT | CASGMPQGANTEAFF | 15 | TRBJ1-1 | TRBV12-5 | - | TRBD1
TGTGCCAGCAGCGGAGCACCGAACACTGAAGCTTTCTTT | CASSGAPNTEAFF | 13 | TRBJ1-1 | TRBV9 | - | -
TGTGCCAGCAGCTTAAGGCAAGGAGGAAGACTTTCCCCGAACACTGAAGCTTTCTTT | CASSLRQGGRLSPNTEAFF | 19 | TRBJ1-1 | TRBV7-2 | - | -
TGTGCCAGCAGGACGGGTCATCAAGAGACCCAGTACTTC | CASRTGHQETQYF | 13 | TRBJ2-5 | TRBV27 | - | -
TGTGCCAGCTCAGGGGGCATAAACACCGGGGAGCTGTTTTTT | CASSGGINTGELFF | 14 | TRBJ2-2 | TRBV6-1 | - | TRBD1
TGCGCCAGCAGCCAAGAGAGAAGTGGGGCATCTCCCTCCTACGAGCAGTACTTC | CASSQERSGASPSYEQYF | 18 | TRBJ2-7 | TRBV4-3 | - | -
TGTGCCAGCAGCTTACAGGGGGCCGGGGAGCTGTTTTTT | CASSLQGAGELFF | 13 | TRBJ2-2 | TRBV7-3 | few | TRBD1
TGTGCCAGCAAATGGGACAGCGGTGACACTGAAGCTTTCTTT | CASKWDSGDTEAFF | 14 | TRBJ1-1 | TRBV2 | few | TRBD1
TGTGCCAGCAGTTTATTTCGGGGGGGCCTAGGGGCTCAGCCCCAGCATTTT | CASSLFRGGLGAQPQHF | 17 | TRBJ1-5 | TRBV28 | - | -
TGTGCCTGGAGAAGGGGGACGCAAGAGACCCAGTACTTC | CAWRRGTQETQYF | 13 | TRBJ2-5 | TRBV30 | - | -
TGTGCCAGCAGCTTACAGGGACTAGCGAATGAGCAGTTCTTC | CASSLQGLANEQFF | 14 | TRBJ2-1 | TRBV7-3 | - | TRBD2
TGTGCCAGCAGCTTAAAACAGGGGTTGGCTAACTATGGCTACACCTTC | CASSLKQGLANYGYTF | 16 | TRBJ1-2 | TRBV5-4 | - | TRBD1
TGCGCCAGCAGCCTCTACTTAGATAGCAGAGAGACCCAGTACTTC | CASSLYLDSRETQYF | 15 | TRBJ2-5 | TRBV5-1 | - | -
TGTGCCAGCAGTTACTCTCCCCGGACAGGATATGAAAAACTGTTTTTT | CASSYSPRTGYEKLFF | 16 | TRBJ1-4 | TRBV6-5 | - | TRBD1
TGTGCCAGCAGCGCAGGACTAGCGGGGGGGTCAGAGACCCAGTACTTC | CASSAGLAGGSETQYF | 16 | TRBJ2-5 | TRBV9 | few | TRBD2
TGTGCCAGCAGTCTGGGGGCGCTCACAGATACGCAGTATTTT | CASSLGALTDTQYF | 14 | TRBJ2-3 | TRBV27 | few | -
TGTGCCAGCAGCTTATCAGAGGGGGTTAATGGCGAGCAGTACTTC | CASSLSEGVNGEQYF | 15 | TRBJ2-7 | TRBV7-3 | - | -
TGTGCCAGCAGCTTACCGAGCTCCTACGAGCAGTACTTC | CASSLPSSYEQYF | 13 | TRBJ2-7 | TRBV5-4 | - | -
TGCGCCAGCAGCTTGGTTACAGGGGTGGAGACCCAGTACTTC | CASSLVTGVETQYF | 14 | TRBJ2-5 | TRBV5-1 | few | TRBD1
TGTGCCAGCAGTCGGGGGGTGAATCTCGAGACCCAGTACTTC | CASSRGVNLETQYF | 14 | TRBJ2-5 | TRBV6-6 | - | TRBD2
TGTGCCAGCAGCTTACAAATGTCGGGGGTGTACGAGCAGTACTTC | CASSLQMSGVYEQYF | 15 | TRBJ2-7 | TRBV5-4 | - | -